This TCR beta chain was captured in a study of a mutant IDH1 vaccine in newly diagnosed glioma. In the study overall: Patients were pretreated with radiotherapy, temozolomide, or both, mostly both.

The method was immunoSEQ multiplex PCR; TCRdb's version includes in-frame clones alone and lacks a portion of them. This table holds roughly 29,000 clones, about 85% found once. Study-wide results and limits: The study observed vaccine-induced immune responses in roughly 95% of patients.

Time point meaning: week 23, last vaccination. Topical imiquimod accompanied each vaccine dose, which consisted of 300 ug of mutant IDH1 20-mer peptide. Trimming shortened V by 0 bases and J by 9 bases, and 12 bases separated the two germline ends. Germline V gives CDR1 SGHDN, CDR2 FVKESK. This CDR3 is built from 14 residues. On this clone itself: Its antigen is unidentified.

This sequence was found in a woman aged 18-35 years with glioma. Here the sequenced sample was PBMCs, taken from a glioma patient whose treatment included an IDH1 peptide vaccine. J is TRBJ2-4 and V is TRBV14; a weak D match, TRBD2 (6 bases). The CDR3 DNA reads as TGTGCCAGCAGCCAAGAGAACTCCGGGGGCATTCAGTACTTC. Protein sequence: CASSQENSGGIQYF.